This TCR beta chain was profiled in a study of T cells in localized non-small cell lung cancer. Study-level points and caveats: Maximal T cell clonality occurred in uninvolved adjacent lung, with tumor ranking below it. Higher blood T cell density went with longer overall survival.

Here immunoSEQ multiplex PCR was the method, and the copy in TCRdb shows in-frame clones only, minus some. The repertoire holds roughly 30,000 clones, with 80% to 85% as singletons. Of note for this clone: As yet, its antigen is unknown.

The CDR3 extends over 15 amino acids. Per germline, CDR1 SQVTM and CDR2 ANQGSEA. V lost 0 bases, J lost 4 bases, and 15 bases lay in between. This sample comprised peripheral blood mononuclear cells, obtained before any cancer treatment. The clonotype originates from a man aged 35-69 years with stage III lung adenocarcinoma. The rearrangement joins TRBV29-1 to TRBJ1-2, with D possibly matching TRBD1 (6 bases). CDR3 DNA: TGCAGCGTTGAAGATCAAGGGCAGGGGATCTATGGCTACACCTTC. Its translation is CSVEDQGQGIYGYTF.